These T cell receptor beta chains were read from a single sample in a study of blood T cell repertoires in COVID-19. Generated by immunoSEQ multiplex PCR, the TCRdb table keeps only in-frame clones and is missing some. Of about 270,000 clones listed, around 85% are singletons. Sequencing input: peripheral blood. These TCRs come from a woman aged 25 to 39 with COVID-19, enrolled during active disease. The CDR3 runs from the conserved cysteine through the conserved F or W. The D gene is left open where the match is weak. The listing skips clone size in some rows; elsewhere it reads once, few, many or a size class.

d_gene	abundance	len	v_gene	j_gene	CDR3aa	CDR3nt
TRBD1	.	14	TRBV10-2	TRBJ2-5	CASSEYRGRETQYF	TGCGCCAGCAGTGAGTACAGGGGGAGAGAGACCCAGTACTTC
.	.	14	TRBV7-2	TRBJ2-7	CASSLGGGPYEQYF	TGTGCCAGCAGCTTAGGCGGGGGCCCCTACGAGCAGTACTTC
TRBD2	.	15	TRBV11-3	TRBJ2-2	CASSARGGDTGELFF	TGTGCCAGTTCTGCTCGCGGGGGGGACACCGGGGAGCTGTTTTTT
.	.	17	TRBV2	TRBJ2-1	CASFRALRGGSYNEQFF	TGTGCCAGCTTCCGGGCCTTGCGAGGGGGCTCCTACAATGAGCAGTTCTTC
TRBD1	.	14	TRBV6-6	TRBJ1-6	CASTPDRDNSPLHF	TGTGCCAGCACACCGGACAGGGATAATTCACCCCTCCACTTT
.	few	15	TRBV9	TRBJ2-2	CASSPTTEITRELFF	TGTGCCAGCAGCCCTACGACTGAGATTACCCGGGAGCTGTTTTTT
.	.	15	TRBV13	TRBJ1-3	CASGIDEGTGNTIYF	TGTGCCAGCGGCATCGACGAGGGTACTGGAAACACCATATATTTT
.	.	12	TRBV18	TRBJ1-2	CASSPTEYGYTF	TGTGCCAGCTCCCCTACCGAATATGGCTACACCTTC
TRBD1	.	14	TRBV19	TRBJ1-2	CASSTGQGAGGYTF	TGTGCCAGTAGTACGGGACAGGGGGCCGGAGGCTACACCTTC
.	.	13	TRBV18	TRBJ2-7	CASSPGASYEQYF	TGTGCCAGCTCACCAGGGGCTTCCTACGAGCAGTACTTC
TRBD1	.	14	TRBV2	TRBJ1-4	CASSQGTGWEKLFF	TGTGCCAGCAGTCAAGGGACAGGGTGGGAAAAACTGTTTTTT
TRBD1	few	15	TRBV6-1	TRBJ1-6	CASSELGQGNSPLHF	TGTGCCAGCAGTGAACTGGGACAGGGGAATTCACCCCTCCACTTT
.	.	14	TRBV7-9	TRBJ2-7	CASSLGGQGYEQYF	TGTGCCAGCAGCTTAGGAGGCCAGGGTTACGAGCAGTACTTC
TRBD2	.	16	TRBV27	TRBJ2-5	CASSLYTWGGRETQYF	TGTGCCAGCAGTTTATATACGTGGGGGGGTCGAGAGACCCAGTACTTC
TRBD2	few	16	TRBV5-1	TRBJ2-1	CASSSLTSGAGNEQFF	TGCGCCAGCAGCTCCCTGACTAGCGGGGCGGGAAATGAGCAGTTCTTC
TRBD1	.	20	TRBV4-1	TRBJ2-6	CASSQGLIGTGSSGANVLTF	TGCGCCAGCAGCCAAGGACTAATTGGGACAGGGAGCTCTGGGGCCAACGTCCTGACTTTC
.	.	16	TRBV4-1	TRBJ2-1	CASSHLDLFSYNEQFF	TGCGCCAGCAGCCATTTAGACTTATTCTCCTACAATGAGCAGTTCTTC
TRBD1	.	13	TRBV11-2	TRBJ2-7	CASSRTGGYEQYF	TGTGCCAGCAGCAGGACAGGGGGCTACGAGCAGTACTTC
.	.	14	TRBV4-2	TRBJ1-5	CASSQDQGLQPQHF	TGTGCCAGCAGCCAAGATCAGGGACTGCAGCCCCAGCATTTT
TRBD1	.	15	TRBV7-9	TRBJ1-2	CASSQGTVINYGYTF	TGTGCCAGCAGCCAAGGGACAGTAATTAACTATGGCTACACCTTC
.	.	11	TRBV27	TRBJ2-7	CASSSWYEQYF	TGTGCCAGCAGCAGTTGGTACGAGCAGTACTTC
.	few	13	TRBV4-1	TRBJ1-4	CASGELENEKLFF	TGCGCCAGCGGAGAACTCGAGAATGAAAAACTGTTTTTT
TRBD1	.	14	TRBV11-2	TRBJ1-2	CASSIQDRGPGYTF	TGTGCCAGCAGCATACAGGACAGGGGGCCGGGCTACACCTTC
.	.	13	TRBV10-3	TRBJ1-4	CASTGTGDEKLFF	TGTGCCAGCACCGGGACGGGAGATGAAAAACTGTTTTTT
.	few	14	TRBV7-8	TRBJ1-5	CASSLRGGDQPQHF	TGTGCCAGCAGCTTAAGGGGAGGGGATCAGCCCCAGCATTTT
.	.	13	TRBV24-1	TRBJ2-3	CATSDGPTDTQYF	TGTGCCACCAGTGACGGTCCCACAGATACGCAGTATTTT
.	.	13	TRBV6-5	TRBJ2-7	CASSIDSIYEQYF	TGTGCCAGCAGTATAGACAGTATCTACGAGCAGTACTTC
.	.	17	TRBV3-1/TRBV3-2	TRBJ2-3	CASSPSAGGFLTDTQYF	TGTGCCAGCAGCCCGTCGGCGGGCGGATTCCTCACAGATACGCAGTATTTT
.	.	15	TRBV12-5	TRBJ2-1	CASGPPSARANEQFF	TGTGCTAGTGGTCCCCCCTCGGCCAGGGCGAATGAGCAGTTCTTC
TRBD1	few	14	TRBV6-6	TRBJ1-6	CASTRDSNLSALHF	TGTGCCAGCACCAGGGACAGCAACCTGTCGGCCCTCCACTTT
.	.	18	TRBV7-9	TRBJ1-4	CASSPRRGSLQANEKLFF	TGTGCCAGCAGCCCCCGACGTGGCAGCTTGCAGGCTAATGAAAAACTGTTTTTT
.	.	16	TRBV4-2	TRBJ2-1	CASSQEGARGYNEQFF	TGTGCCAGCAGCCAAGAGGGAGCTAGAGGCTACAATGAGCAGTTCTTC
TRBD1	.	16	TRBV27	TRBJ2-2	CASSLTGRGQSGELFF	TGTGCCAGCAGTTTAACGGGCAGGGGGCAATCCGGGGAGCTGTTTTTT
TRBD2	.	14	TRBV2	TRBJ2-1	CASRAGTSVDEQFF	TGTGCCAGCAGGGCCGGGACTAGCGTGGATGAGCAGTTCTTC
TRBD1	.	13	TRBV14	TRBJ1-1	CASSAGQGREAFF	TGTGCCAGCAGCGCCGGACAGGGGCGTGAAGCTTTCTTT
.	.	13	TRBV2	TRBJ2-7	CASNGQTSYEQYF	TGTGCCAGCAATGGACAGACCTCCTACGAGCAGTACTTC
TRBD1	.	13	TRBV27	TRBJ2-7	CASSGGQGDEQYF	TGTGCCAGCAGCGGGGGACAGGGGGACGAGCAGTACTTC
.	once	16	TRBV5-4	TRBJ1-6	CASSLEQDNDNSPLHF	TGTGCCAGCAGCTTGGAACAGGACAACGATAATTCACCCCTCCACTTT
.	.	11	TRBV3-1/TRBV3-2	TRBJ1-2	CASHDTRGYTF	TGTGCCAGCCACGACACGCGAGGCTACACCTTC
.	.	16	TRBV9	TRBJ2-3	CASSPPRDTTTDTQYF	TGTGCCAGCAGCCCCCCACGGGACACAACCACAGATACGCAGTATTTT
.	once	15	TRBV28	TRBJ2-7	CASSSPRGLGYEQYF	TGTGCCAGCAGTTCCCCCCGCGGGCTTGGGTACGAGCAGTACTTC
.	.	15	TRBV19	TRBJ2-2	CASSMETLNTGELFF	TGTGCCAGTAGTATGGAGACTCTGAACACCGGGGAGCTGTTTTTT
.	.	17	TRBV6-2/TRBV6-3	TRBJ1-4	CASSYSLASPGDEKLFF	TGTGCCAGCAGTTACTCGTTGGCATCCCCAGGGGATGAAAAACTGTTTTTT
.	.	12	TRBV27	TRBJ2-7	CASRTVGYEQYF	TGTGCCAGTCGGACAGTAGGCTACGAGCAGTACTTC
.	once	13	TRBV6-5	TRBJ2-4	CASSPRQENIQYF	TGTGCCAGCAGCCCCCGGCAGGAAAACATTCAGTACTTC
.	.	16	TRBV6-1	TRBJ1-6	CASSEELGRGNSPLHF	TGTGCCAGCAGTGAGGAATTGGGCAGGGGAAATTCACCCCTCCACTTT
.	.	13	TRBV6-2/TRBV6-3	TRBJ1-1	CASSYGGLSEAFF	TGTGCCAGCAGTTACGGGGGACTCTCTGAAGCTTTCTTT
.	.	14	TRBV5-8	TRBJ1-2	CASSWLRGASGYTF	TGTGCCAGCAGCTGGCTACGGGGGGCGAGTGGCTACACCTTC
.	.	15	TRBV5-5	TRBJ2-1	CASSLTTGVGNEQFF	TGTGCCAGCAGCTTAACGACAGGAGTGGGCAATGAGCAGTTCTTC
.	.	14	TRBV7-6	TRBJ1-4	CASSLGDRNEKLFF	TGTGCCAGCAGCTTGGGCGACAGGAATGAAAAACTGTTTTTT
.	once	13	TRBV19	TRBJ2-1	CASDRGGLNEQFF	TGTGCCAGTGACCGGGGAGGTTTAAATGAGCAGTTCTTC
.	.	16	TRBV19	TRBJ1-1	CASSINPTAMNTEAFF	TGTGCCAGTAGTATAAACCCGACAGCGATGAACACTGAAGCTTTCTTT